Detailed here is one T cell receptor (beta chain). This receptor's antigen is unknown. Per-base qualities were not stored, and no clone one base away is much larger. The sample is drawn from a study of identifying expanded T cells in peripheral blood (dated 2019 in TCRdb). Describing the broader study: Technical replicates were generated by sequencing separate aliquots of the same genomic DNA pool, and four replicates were compared pairwise. Summary of the overall study and its limitations: The authors expected biological variance in healthy repertoires might increase further over much longer intervals such as months to years. For all healthy donors, the variance in clone template counts between approximately 2-week samples rose significantly as total template count increased. Across all healthy-donor time intervals, the beta-binomial model significantly lowered both the number of clones called differentially abundant and the false-positive rate. Between technical replicates the binomial model flagged approximately 1.2 differentially abundant clones, whereas over around 2 weeks the binomial model flagged about 15 and over roughly 4 weeks 19 to 20.

V trim: 6 bases; J trim: 5 bases; unmatched bases: 13. CDR3 length: 16 amino acids, cysteine to phenylalanine. The only DNA kept is the CDR3, 48 bases in frame from the first base. According to the germline V gene (reference sequence), CDR1 reads LNHDA and CDR2 reads SQIVND. The immunoSEQ Assay, which uses bias-controlled multiplex PCR amplification of genomic DNA, was used to profile TCRbeta CDR3 regions. The published analysis was carried out like this. To quantify the absolute abundance of each unique TCRbeta CDR3 region, the sequences were collapsed and filtered. Two models were used to test differential abundance: a binomial model (Fisher-equivalent) and a beta-binomial model that adds time-dependent variance fitted from healthy donors. Clones with fewer than 5 combined templates were removed, and differential abundance was called for clones with a Benjamini-Hochberg FDR below 0.01. Using the form v = (b*log(k)+a)^2, the beta-binomial variance was modeled as a function of the total template count across the two samples. The source is immuneACCESS, and TCRdb retained only in-frame sequences with V and J called. Part of the clones is not carried over; for the studies checked, unresolved V genes explain less than half of this, and the remainder is unexplained. The DNA gave D and trimming, while V, J and clone size come from that table. The sample yields 84,000 or so clones; 80% to 90% were counted once. Together, the top ten hold 7.3% of the sample.

During the collection period, no infections or other immune events were recorded for the healthy donors. Blood repertoires from healthy donors were used as a training cohort for calibrating time-dependent variance in a beta-binomial model of differential abundance of T-cell clones. The training cohort was composed of roughly 10 healthy donors, 3 female and 7 male. Donor ages ranged from 29 to 64 years, with an average of roughly 46 years. Whole blood from each healthy donor was obtained from a commercial supplier and was collected at three time points around 15 days apart. For immunosequencing, genomic DNA was extracted from unsorted whole blood.

This TCR derives from a person aged 18 to 70 in good health. The chain joins TRBV19 to TRBJ2-1, with 7 central nucleotides matching TRBD1. Sequences were obtained from blood. The CDR3 reads CASRRLPGQFNNEQFF. The nucleotide sequence is TGTGCCAGTAGACGTCTGCCGGGACAGTTTAACAATGAGCAGTTCTTC.